Sequencing of this T cell receptor beta chain was carried out in a study of shared clonotypes between healthy human individuals. Study findings and constraints: An expected dependence of interdonor clonotype sharing on sequencing depth was noted.

Germline loops: CDR1 LNHDA, CDR2 SQIVND (reference sequence). Between the trimmed V and J ends, which lost 3 bases and 7 bases, there was a span of 13 bases. The CDR3 has 14 residues. An assay was performed, and its level was deep. The data were produced by immunoSEQ multiplex PCR, yet TCRdb's version contains in-frame clones alone and is incomplete. Among around 1.9 million clones listed, about 92% were seen once. Note on this clone: What it binds is unknown.

CD8 cells regarded as naive lacked CD45RO, were positively chosen for CCR7, and omitted terminally differentiated effector memory CD45RA+ cells. This chain connects TRBV19 to TRBJ2-1, with D possibly TRBD2 on 5 matching bases. Sequences were obtained from naive CD8+ T cells from PBMCs. The source is a young man in good health. Some clones in this sample may be carry-over from other donors' samples. This chain's CDR3 is CASSILGSRNEQFF. The CDR3 region has the DNA TGTGCCAGTAGTATCTTGGGGAGCCGGAATGAGCAGTTCTTC.